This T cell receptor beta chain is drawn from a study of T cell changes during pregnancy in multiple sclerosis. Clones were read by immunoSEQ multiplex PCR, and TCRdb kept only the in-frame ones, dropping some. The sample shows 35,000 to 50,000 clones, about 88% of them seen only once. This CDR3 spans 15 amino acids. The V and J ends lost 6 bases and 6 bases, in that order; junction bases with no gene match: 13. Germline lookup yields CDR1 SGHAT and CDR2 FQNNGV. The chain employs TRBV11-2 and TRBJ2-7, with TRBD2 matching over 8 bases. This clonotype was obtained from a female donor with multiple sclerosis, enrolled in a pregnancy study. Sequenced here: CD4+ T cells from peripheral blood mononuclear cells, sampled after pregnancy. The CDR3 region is CASSFDPGTRGEQYF. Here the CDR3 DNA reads TGTGCCAGCAGTTTCGACCCCGGGACTAGAGGCGAGCAGTACTTC.